This TCR beta chain was obtained from a study of T cells in AML relapse after transplant (dated by TCRdb to about 2019). The study in broad terms: Remission controls were clinically matched patients who maintained long-term complete remission with more than 3 years of follow-up. In patients given allogeneic HSCT for myeloid malignancy, this retrospective study looked at bone marrow T cells, examining both their TCR repertoires and their inhibitory receptor expression. Remission samples were bone marrow collected about 1 year after HSCT from patients who maintained complete remission. Here is what the overall study found, with its caveats: Very few samples underpinned the TCR repertoire comparisons, and for unsorted bone marrow each group had only a few individuals.

The CDR3 starts with the cysteine, ends with the phenylalanine, and has 11 residues. CDR3 DNA only is kept here, 33 bases in frame from base 1. From the germline V gene, CDR1 is MGHRA and CDR2 is YSYEKL. The junction carries 7 bases between V and J, which are trimmed by 4 bases and 7 bases respectively. As a fraction of the sample, this clonotype is medium-sized (0.01 to 0.1%). This clone's antigen is unknown. No base quality values were provided; no much bigger clone lies one nucleotide off. Receptor amplification or capture employed PCR. Instead of multiplex PCR, a modified RACE PCR protocol was used to amplify TCR alpha and beta chains from RNA. Libraries were sequenced on an Illumina MiSeq, and raw reads were demultiplexed by sample-specific barcode combinations. Under the source paper's analysis protocol: TCR clonotypes were identified from the sequencing reads using MiXCR software. Through fastp at Q25 and MiXCR, TCRdb rebuilt clones from the public reads, retaining in-frame beta chains. Here each entry gathers all rows of one CDR3 protein and keeps the most common genes and DNA. V and J calls and clone size were set by TCRdb, not the authors. Here the sample has about 3,500 distinct CDR3 sequences; around 10% occur a single time. The top ten hold about 32% of the sample.

The sequencing here drew on bone marrow, either the whole sample or a sorted T cell fraction (not recorded which), taken in complete remission. The sequence joins TRBV4-1 to TRBJ1-1; the D gene cannot be named for sure. This TCR was sampled from a human donor who had a stem cell transplant for acute myeloid leukemia. After a transplant, some T cells may have been passed on by the graft donor. Here is the DNA: TGCGCCAGCAGCCGGGGAATTGAAGCTTTCTTT. Its translation is CASSRGIEAFF.